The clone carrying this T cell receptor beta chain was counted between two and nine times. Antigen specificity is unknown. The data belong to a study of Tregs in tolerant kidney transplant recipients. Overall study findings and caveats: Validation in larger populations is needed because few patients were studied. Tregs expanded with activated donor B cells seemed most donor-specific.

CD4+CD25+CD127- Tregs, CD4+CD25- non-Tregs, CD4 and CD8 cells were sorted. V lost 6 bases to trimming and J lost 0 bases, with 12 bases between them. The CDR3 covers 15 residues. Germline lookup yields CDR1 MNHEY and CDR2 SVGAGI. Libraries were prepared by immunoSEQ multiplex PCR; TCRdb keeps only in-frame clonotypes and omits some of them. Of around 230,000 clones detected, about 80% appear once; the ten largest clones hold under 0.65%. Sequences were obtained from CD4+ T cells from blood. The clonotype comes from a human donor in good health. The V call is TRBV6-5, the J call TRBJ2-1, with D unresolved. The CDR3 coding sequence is TGTGCCAGCAGCCAAGTCCCGTTCTCCTACAATGAGCAGTTCTTC. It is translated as CASSQVPFSYNEQFF.